In its sample, the clone carrying this T cell receptor beta chain was seen a few times. This specimen belongs to a study of shared clonotypes between healthy human individuals. This CDR3 spans 15 amino acids. The V segment lost 1 base and the J segment 5 bases; nucleotides outside the gene matches: 7. Germline V CDR1 and CDR2: KGHSH, LQKENI. Assay: immunoSEQ multiplex PCR; the TCRdb copy retains only in-frame clones and omits some. Among about 1.1 million clones listed, about 72% were seen once. The sequenced sample was memory CD4+ T cells from PBMCs. As to subset: CD45RA-negative fraction. V usage is TRBV18 and J usage is TRBJ1-2, with TRBD1 identical over 7 bases. The sequence came from a man between 18 and 35 years old in good health. Some clones in this sample may be carry-over from other donors' samples. CDR3 in amino acids: CASSPRETGSYGYTF. The CDR3 DNA follows: TGTGCCAGCTCACCACGAGAGACAGGGTCATATGGCTACACCTTC.